This TCR beta chain was profiled in a study of blood T cell repertoires in COVID-19. Repertoires were generated with immunoSEQ multiplex PCR, while TCRdb's copy carries only in-frame clones and drops some. Here the sample spans some 96,000 clones, about 90% being singletons. With 5 bases clipped from V and 3 bases from J, the junction kept 7 bases outside the gene matches. This CDR3 region has 15 residues. From germline, CDR1 is MGHRA and CDR2 YSYEKL. The chain recombines TRBV4-1 with TRBJ2-5, with 9 nucleotides matching TRBD1. The sequence was obtained from a young man in a cohort sampled during active COVID-19. Sequencing was performed on peripheral blood. The CDR3 DNA sequence: TGCGCCAGCAGCTTCCGGGACAGGGAGAAAGAGACCCAGTACTTC. Its translation: CASSFRDREKETQYF.